The sequence of this T cell receptor (beta chain) was determined in a study of PD-L1 blockade in urothelial cancer. Across the study: Blood was subjected to analysis at 3 weeks (second dose) and 6 weeks following treatment start. When blood samples were assessed, the median T cell count was 141,255.

General study points: Clones that were tumor-associated expanded more in the blood of durable-benefit patients at 3 weeks.

Synthetic spike-ins, TCR analog templates, were added into each PCR. This table comes from immunoSEQ multiplex PCR, and its TCRdb copy is limited to in-frame clones, with some not included. Of approximately 100,000 clones in the sample, over 75% are singletons; the top ten hold approximately 2.4%. V was cut by 4 bases and J by 2 bases, with 6 bases left in between. The CDR3 length is 13 residues. CDR1 is MDHEN and CDR2 is SYDVKM in the germline V gene. This clone was counted between two and nine times. Its cognate antigen is unknown. This sequence was found in a man aged 50-60 years with urothelial cancer. V is TRBV28 and J is TRBJ1-5; tentatively, D is TRBD1 (6 bases). Source: PBMCs, taken around atezolizumab (anti-PD-L1) treatment. The CDR3, as DNA: TGTGCCAGCAGTTGGACAGGCAATCAGCCCCAGCATTTT. This sequence encodes CASSWTGNQPQHF.